Listed below are T cell receptor beta chains from one sample, sequenced in a study of T cells in Graves' hyperthyroidism and ophthalmopathy. TCRdb recomputed calls from the multiplex PCR reads with MiXCR, one row per CDR3 protein. The sample records approximately 370,000 distinct CDR3 sequences, about 18% being singletons. Sample: blood. These receptors were collected from a woman aged 25 to 45 with Graves' hyperthyroidism that later progressed to Graves' ophthalmopathy. CDR3s leave out the opening cysteine and the closing phenylalanine or tryptophan. Each record gives: V gene, J gene, CDR3 protein.

TRBV5-8,TRBJ1-1,ASSLVGRRPARGEAF
TRBV7-9,TRBJ2-1,ASRPPPGQKWNEQF
TRBV5-5,TRBJ2-7,ASSFGLYRDSYEQY
TRBV30,TRBJ2-5,AWRRGPGNHGTQY
TRBV28,TRBJ2-3,ASSLADQRDTQY
TRBV2,TRBJ1-5,ASRTDRGAHQPQH
TRBV5-1,TRBJ2-1,ASSLALAGGSYNEQF
TRBV28,TRBJ2-7,ASRATGGREQY
TRBV4-1,TRBJ2-7,ASSRSTSGSYEQY
TRBV3-1,TRBJ2-3,ASSQRTDTQY
TRBV20-1,TRBJ2-7,SAIPPGIYEQY
TRBV20-1,TRBJ2-5,SASDQFMGETQY